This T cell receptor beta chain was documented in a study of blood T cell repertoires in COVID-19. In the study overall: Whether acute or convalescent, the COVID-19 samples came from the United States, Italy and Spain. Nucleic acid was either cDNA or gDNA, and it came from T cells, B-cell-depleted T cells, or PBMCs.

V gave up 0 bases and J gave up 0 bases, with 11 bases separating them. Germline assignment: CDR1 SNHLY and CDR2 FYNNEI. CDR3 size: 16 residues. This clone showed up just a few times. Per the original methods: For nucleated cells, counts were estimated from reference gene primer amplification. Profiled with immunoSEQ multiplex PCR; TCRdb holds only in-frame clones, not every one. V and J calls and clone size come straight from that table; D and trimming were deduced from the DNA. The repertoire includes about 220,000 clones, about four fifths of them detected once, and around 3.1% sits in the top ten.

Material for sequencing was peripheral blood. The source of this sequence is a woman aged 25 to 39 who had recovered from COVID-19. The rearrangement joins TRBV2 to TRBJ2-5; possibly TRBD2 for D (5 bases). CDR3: CASSEAGAANQETQYF. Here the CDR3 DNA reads TGTGCCAGCAGTGAAGCAGGAGCGGCAAACCAAGAGACCCAGTACTTC. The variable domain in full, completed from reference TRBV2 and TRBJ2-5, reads EPEVTQTPSHQVTQMGQEVILRCVPISNHLYFYWYRQILGQKVEFLVSFYNNEISEKSEIFDDQFSVERPDGSNFTLKIRSTKLEDSAMYFCASSEAGAANQETQYFGPGTRLLVL.